The 30 T cell receptor beta chains below were found in one sample sequenced in a study of OX40 agonist ivuxolimab in advanced cancers. TCRdb's copy holds only in-frame clones and misses some; the assay was immunoSEQ multiplex PCR. Of about 100,000 clones in the sample, 94% are singletons; the top ten hold around 3%. The sequencing used CD4+ or CD8+ T cells sorted from blood, collected in a trial of the OX40 agonist ivuxolimab. The receptors originated from an adult with an advanced solid tumor such as melanoma, head and neck, liver or kidney cancer.

The chain is built from TRBV6-1 and TRBJ2-1; 7 bases match TRBD2. The V segment lost 3 bases and the J segment 8 bases; nucleotides outside the gene matches: 10. The CDR3 has 15 residues. The germline V gene encodes CDR1 MNHNS and CDR2 SASEGT. The CDR3 coding sequence is TGTGCCAGCAGTGATCCGAGGGAGGGCCTGGATGAGCAGTTCTTC. Amino acid sequence: CASSDPREGLDEQFF.

The J gene is TRBJ2-7, the V gene TRBV6-1; TRBD1 aligns across 10 bases. CDR1 is MNHNS, CDR2 SASEGT, per germline. Trimming cost V 1 base and J 2 bases; bases outside gene matches: 5. The CDR3 consists of 16 residues. CDR3 loop: CASSEGPDRGTYEQYF. The CDR3, as DNA: TGTGCCAGCAGTGAAGGACCGGACAGGGGGACCTACGAGCAGTACTTC.

V and J are TRBV10-3 and TRBJ2-5, with 8 nucleotides matching TRBD2. The CDR3 has 15 amino acids. Losses at the gene ends were 3 bases for V and 5 bases for J; bases not matched to a gene: 8. In germline, CDR1 is ENHRY, CDR2 SYGVKD. CDR3 nucleotide sequence: TGTGCCATCAGTGAACCGGGAGGGCCTCGGGAGACCCAGTACTTC. It translates to CAISEPGGPRETQYF.

This sequence joins TRBV7-3 and TRBJ1-5; 11 nucleotides match TRBD1. Germline V gives CDR1 SGHTA, CDR2 FQGTGA. The CDR3 contains 16 residues. Germline trimming cut 5 bases from V and 5 bases from J; bases unmatched to any gene: 8. CDR3: CASSLEDRGHHQPQHF. The CDR3, as DNA: TGTGCCAGCAGCCTAGAGGACAGGGGGCATCATCAGCCCCAGCATTTT.

The CDR3 reads CASSSSPRAYGYTF. CDR3 bases: TGTGCCAGCAGTTCCTCACCTAGGGCCTATGGCTACACCTTC. The genes are TRBV6-5 and TRBJ1-2, with D unclear. Between the trimmed V and J ends, which lost 4 bases and 4 bases, there was a span of 13 bases. CDR3 length equals 14 residues. The germline V gene has CDR1 MNHEY and CDR2 SVGAGI.

The V gene is TRBV7-9, the J gene TRBJ2-7; D unresolved. Trimming took off 2 bases at V and 2 bases at J, with 4 bases between the two ends. CDR3 length equals 12 residues. CDR1 and CDR2 from the germline V gene are SEHNR and FQNEAQ (reference sequence). This CDR3 is CASSLNPYEQYF. The CDR3 DNA follows: TGTGCCAGCAGCTTAAACCCCTACGAGCAGTACTTC.

The rearrangement joins TRBV6-1 to TRBJ1-1; unclear D gene. CDR1 MNHNS and CDR2 SASEGT come from the germline V gene. The CDR3 extends over 14 amino acids. The V end was cut by 8 bases, the J end by 1 base, with 14 bases between. The CDR3 DNA is TGTGCCAGCTCCCGCGGGATACAGAACACTGAAGCTTTCTTT. Protein product: CASSRGIQNTEAFF.

The chain combines TRBV18 with TRBJ2-7, with D unclear. V lost 5 bases to trimming and J lost 2 bases, with 16 bases between them. The CDR3 consists of 15 residues. Looked up from germline, CDR1 is KGHSH and CDR2 is LQKENI. CDR3 nucleotide sequence: TGTGCCAGCTCAGAGGCCCCAGATAGGGCCTACGAGCAGTACTTC. It encodes CASSEAPDRAYEQYF.

DNA for the CDR3: TGCGCCAGCAGCGACTTAGCGGGGGGGCAAGAGACCCAGTACTTC. Translation gives CASSDLAGGQETQYF. The chain combines TRBV4-3 with TRBJ2-5, with TRBD2 matching over 11 bases. Unmatched junction bases numbered 4, after V lost 5 bases and J lost 2 bases. CDR3 length: 15 residues. CDR1 is LGHNA, CDR2 YSLEER, per germline.

The gene calls are TRBV9 and TRBJ2-7; tentative D call: TRBD2 (6 bases). The germline gives CDR1 SGDLS, CDR2 YYNGEE. This CDR3 has 15 amino acids. Deletions cut 0 bases from V and 3 bases from J, with 13 bases between. CDR3 sequence (DNA): TGTGCCAGCAGCGTAGGGGGAGGCTCACTCTACGAGCAGTACTTC. Translation gives CASSVGGGSLYEQYF. Together with reference TRBV9 and TRBJ2-7, the CDR3 gives the full variable domain: DSGVTQTPKHLITATGQRVTLRCSPRSGDLSVYWYQQSLDQGLQFLIQYYNGEERAKGNILERFSAQQFPDLHSELNLSSLELGDSALYFCASSVGGGSLYEQYFGPGTRLTVT.

V usage is TRBV19 and J usage is TRBJ2-7, with a tentative D call TRBD2 (5 bases). Germline V gives CDR1 LNHDA, CDR2 SQIVND (reference sequence). V was trimmed by 1 base and J by 2 bases, leaving 12 bases between them. The CDR3 runs to 15 residues. In DNA form, the CDR3 reads TGTGCCAGTAGTATAGCGAGGGCGCCGACCTACGAGCAGTACTTC. Translated, it gives CASSIARAPTYEQYF.

V is TRBV19 and J is TRBJ2-3; 7 bases align to TRBD2. V lost 3 bases, J lost 4 bases, and 7 bases stayed unmatched. Per germline, CDR1 LNHDA and CDR2 SQIVND (reference sequence). This CDR3 spans 15 amino acids. CDR3 bases: TGTGCCAGTAGTATGGGGGGAGGGCCCGCAGATACGCAGTATTTT. Translating gives CASSMGGGPADTQYF.

The chain couples TRBV19 to TRBJ1-5; unclear D gene. CDR1 and CDR2 (germline): LNHDA, SQIVND (reference sequence). The CDR3 extends over 13 amino acids. Trimming took off 2 bases at V and 5 bases at J, with 7 bases between the two ends. The CDR3: CASSITGDQPQHF. The DNA of the CDR3 is TGTGCCAGTAGTATAACCGGAGATCAGCCCCAGCATTTT. Variable domain in full (rest from reference TRBV19 and TRBJ1-5): DGGITQSPKYLFRKEGQNVTLSCEQNLNHDAMYWYRQDPGQGLRLIYYSQIVNDFQKGDIAEGYSVSREKKESFPLTVTSAQKNPTAFYLCASSITGDQPQHFGDGTRLSIL.

This sequence joins TRBV9 and TRBJ2-1; D gene uncertain. The germline CDR1 and CDR2 sequences are SGDLS and YYNGEE. The CDR3 is 12 amino acids. V was clipped by 2 bases and J by 6 bases, with 6 bases between them. CDR3 sequence: CASSVSSNEQFF. CDR3 bases: TGTGCCAGCAGCGTTAGCAGCAATGAGCAGTTCTTC.

The chain has TRBV4-3 and TRBJ2-2; D may be TRBD1 or TRBD2 (6 bases each). The CDR3 contains 14 residues. Per the germline V gene, CDR1 is LGHNA and CDR2 is YSLEER. V dropped 5 bases and J dropped 4 bases, with 11 bases sitting between them. This chain's CDR3 is CASSIGGGTGELFF. CDR3 sequence (DNA): TGCGCCAGCAGCATCGGAGGGGGCACCGGGGAGCTGTTTTTT.

The chain uses TRBV4-1 and TRBJ1-1; no definite D call. Per the germline V gene, CDR1 is MGHRA and CDR2 is YSYEKL. With 4 bases removed from V and 5 bases from J, the gap between germline ends came to 20 bases. The CDR3 totals 16 residues. CDR3 loop: CASSPDTHSSWTEAFF. The CDR3 DNA is TGCGCCAGCAGCCCAGACACCCACAGCAGTTGGACTGAAGCTTTCTTT.

V and J are TRBV9 and TRBJ2-3, with 7 bases that match TRBD1. This CDR3 has 17 amino acids. Trimming took 5 bases from V and 5 from J; bases not matched to a gene: 17. The germline CDR1 and CDR2 sequences are SGDLS and YYNGEE. CDR3: CASSLKGTGVVVDTQYF. The CDR3 DNA reads TGTGCCAGCAGTCTTAAGGGTACAGGGGTTGTTGTAGATACGCAGTATTTT.

V is TRBV10-2 and J is TRBJ2-1, with TRBD1 as a possible D gene (5 bases). Between the trimmed V and J ends, which lost 7 bases and 12 bases, there was a span of 13 bases. CDR3 size: 11 residues. Germline lookup yields CDR1 WSHSY and CDR2 SAAADI. CDR3 region: CASMGYDRQFF. For the CDR3, the DNA is TGCGCCAGCATGGGCTACGACAGGCAGTTCTTC.

This chain connects TRBV7-8 to TRBJ2-2, with 7 bases lining up with TRBD2. The CDR3 is 16 residues long. In germline, CDR1 is SGHVS, CDR2 FQNEAQ. V was clipped by 2 bases and J by 1 base; unmatched bases: 4. CDR3 sequence: CASSLLAGVNTGELFF. CDR3 coding DNA: TGTGCCAGCAGCTTACTCGCGGGGGTGAACACCGGGGAGCTGTTTTTT.

The chain carries TRBV7-6 and TRBJ2-7, with 9 bases aligning to TRBD2. Per germline, CDR1 SGHVS and CDR2 FNYEAQ. After removal of 6 bases from V and 5 bases from J, the junction contained 5 bases not matched to a gene. CDR3 length: 13 amino acids. The CDR3 reads CASRPGTSNEQYF. The CDR3 DNA reads TGTGCCAGCAGACCTGGGACTAGCAACGAGCAGTACTTC.

The chain carries TRBV29-1 and TRBJ2-7; 10 bases line up with TRBD1. Germline V gene data show CDR1 as SQVTM and CDR2 as ANQGSEA. V dropped 6 bases and J dropped 0; count of bases not matched to a gene: 2. The CDR3 is 13 residues long. In DNA, the CDR3 is TGCAGCGTCCGGACAGGGGGCTCCTACGAGCAGTACTTC. It translates to CSVRTGGSYEQYF.

This chain uses TRBV27 with TRBJ2-7; D ambiguous. Trimming took 5 bases from V and 1 from J, leaving 12 bases between them. The CDR3 is 14 residues long. The V gene's germline CDR1 is MNHEY and CDR2 SMNVEV (reference sequence). CDR3 DNA sequence: TGTGCCAGCAGTCGGAACACCGGGTCCTACGAGCAGTACTTC. Its protein product is CASSRNTGSYEQYF.

This chain links TRBV5-5 with TRBJ2-6, with D unclear. Trimming took off 2 bases at V and 0 bases at J, with 18 bases between the two ends. CDR1 is SGHKS, CDR2 YYEKEE, per germline (reference sequence). The CDR3 has 19 residues. The CDR3 is CASSFRIGGYSSGANVLTF. In DNA form, the CDR3 reads TGTGCCAGCAGCTTCAGGATCGGTGGGTATTCCTCTGGGGCCAACGTCCTGACTTTC.

The chain combines TRBV27 with TRBJ2-3; D possibly corresponds to TRBD2 (5 bases). CDR1 and CDR2 from the germline V gene are MNHEY and SMNVEV (reference sequence). The CDR3 is made up of 14 amino acids. The V end lost 3 bases, the J end lost 5 bases, and 12 bases lay between the germline ends. The CDR3 region is CASSFWTALDTQYF. CDR3 sequence (DNA): TGTGCCAGCAGTTTCTGGACTGCGTTAGATACGCAGTATTTT.

The chain recombines TRBV5-6 with TRBJ2-7; D is unresolved. The CDR3 is made up of 14 amino acids. V dropped 2 bases and J dropped 5 bases, with 14 bases sitting between them. Looked up from germline, CDR1 is SGHDT and CDR2 is YYEEEE. Here the CDR3 reads CASSFGPLGNEQYF. As DNA, the CDR3 is TGTGCCAGCAGCTTTGGACCTCTTGGGAACGAGCAGTACTTC. The entire variable domain, with the rest obtained from reference TRBV5-6 and TRBJ2-7, is as follows: DAGVTQSPTHLIKTRGQQVTLRCSPKSGHDTVSWYQQALGQGPQFIFQYYEEEERQRGNFPDRFSGHQFPNYSSELNVNALLLGDSALYLCASSFGPLGNEQYFGPGTRLTVT.

V gene TRBV4-1 combines with J gene TRBJ2-7; the D gene could be TRBD1 or TRBD2 (5 bases each). The CDR3 contains 14 residues. The V gene's germline CDR1 is MGHRA and CDR2 YSYEKL. Trimming took 4 bases from V and 0 from J, leaving 10 bases between them. The CDR3 spells CASSPRDGSYEQYF. The CDR3 DNA follows: TGCGCCAGCAGCCCTAGGGACGGCTCCTACGAGCAGTACTTC.

This clone was seen once. The chain is built from TRBV6-1 and TRBJ2-2; D gene uncertain. The V end lost 3 bases, the J end lost 0 bases, and 5 bases lay between the germline ends. This CDR3 spans 14 amino acids. Germline V lookup: CDR1 MNHNS, CDR2 SASEGT. DNA for the CDR3: TGTGCCAGCAGTGATGGGGCGAACACCGGGGAGCTGTTTTTT. This gives the protein CASSDGANTGELFF.

The chain recombines TRBV5-1 with TRBJ2-3, with D perhaps matching TRBD2 (5 bases). V was clipped by 5 bases and J by 6 bases, with 16 bases between them. This CDR3 is 14 amino acids long. Germline values: CDR1 SGHRS, CDR2 YFSETQ. The chain's CDR3 is CASSRAVRGDTQYF. CDR3 nucleotide sequence: TGCGCCAGCAGTCGAGCGGTCCGAGGGGATACGCAGTATTTT.

For this clone: The junction departs from germline at one end; a sequencing error may be responsible. This chain uses TRBV13 with TRBJ2-5, with TRBD2 matching 8 bases. The CDR3 is 15 amino acids. CDR1 and CDR2 from the germline V gene are PRHDT and FYEKMQ (reference sequence). In DNA, the CDR3 is TGCGCCAGCAGCCTAGGCGGGAGGTTGGGGGAGACCCAGTACTTC. It yields the protein CASSLGGRLGETQYF.

V and J are TRBV5-5 and TRBJ2-2; D tentatively fits TRBD1 or TRBD2 (5 bases each). From germline, CDR1 is SGHKS and CDR2 YYEKEE (reference sequence). Trimming stripped 4 bases from V and 4 bases from J, with 20 bases between. The CDR3 length is 17 residues. The CDR3 loop reads CASSPQPPTRGTGELFF. The CDR3 bases are TGTGCCAGCAGCCCGCAGCCCCCCACTAGGGGCACCGGGGAGCTGTTTTTT. The variable domain in full, with the rest retrieved from reference TRBV5-5 and TRBJ2-2, is DAGVTQSPTHLIKTRGQQVTLRCSPISGHKSVSWYQQVLGQGPQFIFQYYEKEERGRGNFPDRFSARQFPNYSSELNVNALLLGDSALYLCASSPQPPTRGTGELFFGEGSRLTVL.